The 25 T cell receptor beta chains in this list originate from one sample, sequenced in a study of T cell responses to AZD1222 COVID-19 vaccine. The table came from immunoSEQ multiplex PCR; TCRdb's copy has only in-frame clones and leaves some out. Here the sample spans just under 95,000 clones, over 75% being singletons. The sample was peripheral blood, taken on day 0 of AZD1222 vaccination. The receptors originated from an adult in good health.

This clone was seen a handful of times. The chain uses TRBV5-4 and TRBJ1-2; possibly TRBD1 for D (6 bases). The germline V gene encodes CDR1 SGHNT and CDR2 YYREEE (reference sequence). This CDR3 has 17 amino acids. The germline V and J ends were trimmed by 7 bases and 8 bases, with 30 bases remaining between them. The CDR3 reads CASGQGGSQRESRGYTF. CDR3 in DNA: TGTGCCAGCGGCCAAGGGGGAAGCCAGAGGGAGAGTCGGGGCTACACCTTC.

The V call is TRBV29-1, the J call TRBJ2-4; TRBD1 agrees at 7 bases. The CDR3 spans 14 residues. With 4 bases clipped from V and 10 bases from J, the junction kept 13 bases outside the gene matches. CDR1 SQVTM and CDR2 ANQGSEA come from the germline V gene. CDR3 coding DNA: TGCAGCGTTGGGTCCACAGGGGCCGGGGAAATTCAGTACTTC. It translates to CSVGSTGAGEIQYF.

The chain combines TRBV2 with TRBJ1-3, with D uncertain. Germline CDR1 and CDR2: SNHLY and FYNNEI. V dropped 4 bases and J dropped 0 bases, with 19 bases sitting between them. The CDR3 is 18 amino acids. The CDR3 is CASSVNSLTPHSGNTIYF. The DNA of the CDR3 is TGTGCCAGCAGTGTAAACAGCCTGACTCCTCACTCTGGAAACACCATATATTTT.

This rearrangement joins TRBV6-5 to TRBJ2-6; no clear D. The CDR3 is made up of 15 amino acids. Germline lookup yields CDR1 MNHEY and CDR2 SVGAGI. Trimming removed 2 bases from V and 0 bases from J, with 5 bases in between. The CDR3 protein is CASSYPGSGANVLTF. CDR3 DNA sequence: TGTGCCAGCAGTTACCCTGGCTCTGGGGCCAACGTCCTGACTTTC.

This chain uses TRBV27 with TRBJ2-3, with TRBD2 identical over 8 bases. J gave up 3 bases and V 7 bases, and 6 bases lay outside the gene matches. CDR1 and CDR2 from the germline V gene are MNHEY and SMNVEV (reference sequence). CDR3 length: 14 residues. The chain's CDR3 is CASNPRGGTDTQYF. CDR3 DNA sequence: TGTGCCAGCAATCCCCGCGGGGGGACAGATACGCAGTATTTT.

In its sample, this clone was seen once. The chain couples TRBV14 to TRBJ1-2, with D perhaps matching TRBD1 (5 bases). The V gene's germline CDR1 is SGHDN and CDR2 FVKESK. The CDR3 is 14 amino acids. Trimming pared 4 bases from V and 4 bases from J, leaving 13 bases between. CDR3 in DNA: TGTGCCAGCAGCCCGACAGATTCCATCTATGGCTACACCTTC. It codes for CASSPTDSIYGYTF.

CDR3: CASSRAPPGDTGELFF. The CDR3 DNA reads as TGTGCCAGCAGCCGGGCCCCGCCTGGGGACACCGGGGAGCTGTTTTTT. The chain is built from TRBV7-2 and TRBJ2-2; D gene uncertain. V lost 5 bases and J 3 bases, leaving 16 bases between the germline ends. Germline-derived CDR1 and CDR2 are SGHTA and FQGNSA. This CDR3 is built from 16 residues.

This clone was picked up a small number of times. V usage is TRBV29-1 and J usage is TRBJ1-2, with D unclear. V shed 2 bases and J shed 0 bases, with 10 bases lying between them. Germline V gene lookup returns CDR1 SQVTM and CDR2 ANQGSEA. This CDR3 has 14 amino acids. The CDR3 protein is CSVELATSNYGYTF. The CDR3 nucleotides are TGCAGCGTTGAATTGGCAACATCTAACTATGGCTACACCTTC.

The chain couples TRBV7-8 to TRBJ1-2, with D hard to call. CDR1 is SGHVS and CDR2 is FQNEAQ in the germline V gene. The V and J ends lost 4 bases and 4 bases respectively, with 16 bases between them. This CDR3 has 15 residues. CDR3 nucleotides: TGTGCCAGCAGCTCTAACGTATGGAGGCCCTATGGCTACACCTTC. It codes for CASSSNVWRPYGYTF.

This chain links TRBV28 with TRBJ1-6, with D possibly TRBD1 on 5 matching bases. V dropped 3 bases and J dropped 10 bases, with 28 bases sitting between them. Germline V gene lookup returns CDR1 MDHEN and CDR2 SYDVKM. This CDR3 contains 19 residues. CDR3 sequence (DNA): TGTGCCAGCAGTTTTACGAGTTTACGGGGGTCTGAGAGGCTGTCACCCCTCCACTTT. Its protein is CASSFTSLRGSERLSPLHF.

The V call is TRBV9, the J call TRBJ2-3; 10 bases fit TRBD2. From germline, CDR1 is SGDLS and CDR2 YYNGEE. The CDR3 covers 17 residues. Trimming cost V 0 bases and J 7 bases; bases outside gene matches: 11. In DNA form, the CDR3 reads TGTGCCAGCAGCGTAGCTATATCTAGCGGGAGCACGCATACGCAGTATTTT. Its protein product is CASSVAISSGSTHTQYF. The whole variable domain, remainder taken from reference TRBV9 and TRBJ2-3, is DSGVTQTPKHLITATGQRVTLRCSPRSGDLSVYWYQQSLDQGLQFLIQYYNGEERAKGNILERFSAQQFPDLHSELNLSSLELGDSALYFCASSVAISSGSTHTQYFGPGTRLTVL.

The sample holds one count of this clone. V usage is TRBV5-1 and J usage is TRBJ2-7, with a weak D call TRBD1 (6 bases). Per the germline V gene, CDR1 is SGHRS and CDR2 is YFSETQ. The V gene lost 4 bases and the J gene lost 5 bases, with 10 bases spanning the gap. This CDR3 is 12 amino acids long. The CDR3 nucleotides are TGCGCCAGCAGCCCAGGGGTGGACGAGCAGTACTTC. This sequence encodes CASSPGVDEQYF.

This sequence joins TRBV6-4 and TRBJ2-7; 8 bases are a match to TRBD2. CDR3 length: 15 amino acids. The germline V gene encodes CDR1 MRHNA and CDR2 SNTAGT. Trimming at V came to 8 bases and at J to 4 bases, leaving 13 bases not matched to a gene. The CDR3 coding sequence is TGTGCCAGCGATGACCGCCCGGGAGGGCCTTACGAGCAGTACTTC. It specifies CASDDRPGGPYEQYF.

The chain combines TRBV11-2 with TRBJ2-5, with 10 bases that match TRBD1. The CDR3 runs 15 residues. Germline V lookup: CDR1 SGHAT, CDR2 FQNNGV. The V and J ends lost 6 bases and 1 base, in that order; junction bases with no gene match: 5. CDR3 in DNA: TGTGCCAGCAGTTCCGGGACAGGGGCCCAAGAGACCCAGTACTTC. This encodes CASSSGTGAQETQYF.

V and J are TRBV6-5 and TRBJ2-3; TRBD1 agrees at 8 bases. Germline CDR1 MNHEY, CDR2 SVGAGI. This CDR3 region has 14 residues. The V and J ends lost 8 bases and 0 bases, in that order; junction bases with no gene match: 4. The CDR3 spells CASRQGSSTDTQYF. CDR3 coding DNA: TGTGCCAGCCGACAGGGGTCTAGCACAGATACGCAGTATTTT.

This clone has a count of ten or more. The chain employs TRBV3-1 (or the pseudogene TRBV3-2) and TRBJ1-2, with a weak D call TRBD1 (6 bases). V was clipped by 1 base and J by 5 bases, with 14 bases between them. The CDR3 runs 15 residues. The germline CDR1 and CDR2 sequences are LGHDT and YNNKEL (reference sequence). The CDR3 sequence: CASSQAGTSEYGYTF. CDR3 DNA sequence: TGTGCCAGCAGCCAAGCCGGGACAAGCGAGTATGGCTACACCTTC.

The CDR3 reads CASSEQGYGNTIYF. Written as DNA, the CDR3 is TGCGCCAGCAGCGAACAGGGGTATGGAAACACCATATATTTT. This chain joins TRBV5-1 and TRBJ1-3; 7 nucleotides align to TRBD1. V lost 4 bases, J lost 3 bases, and 4 bases stayed unmatched. Germline V CDR1 and CDR2: SGHRS, YFSETQ. The CDR3 contains 14 residues.

This chain uses TRBV6-1 with TRBJ1-6, with TRBD1 matching 7 bases. The ends lost 3 bases at V and 10 bases at J; junction bases unmatched: 6. The CDR3 is made up of 14 amino acids. CDR1 and CDR2 from the germline V gene are MNHNS and SASEGT. The CDR3 loop is CASSDRGGESPLHF. The DNA of the CDR3 is TGTGCCAGCAGTGACAGGGGGGGAGAATCACCCCTCCACTTT.

This sequence joins TRBV3-1 (or the pseudogene TRBV3-2) and TRBJ1-1, with unresolved D. Germline values: CDR1 LGHDT, CDR2 YNNKEL (reference sequence). CDR3 length: 14 amino acids. Trimming stripped 3 bases from V and 2 bases from J, with 10 bases between. CDR3 loop: CASSQSDTNTEAFF. In nucleotides, the CDR3 is TGTGCCAGCAGCCAGTCAGACACTAACACTGAAGCTTTCTTT.

The chain is built from TRBV25-1 and TRBJ1-2; 9 nucleotides line up with TRBD1. Germline loops: CDR1 MGHDK, CDR2 SYGVNS. The CDR3 sequence is 15 residues long. The junction had 15 bases not matched to a gene; V was cut back by 6 bases and J by 10 bases. The chain's CDR3 is CASRGHRGLKSDYTF. CDR3 in DNA: TGTGCCAGCAGAGGACACAGGGGGCTTAAAAGTGACTACACCTTC.

The chain carries TRBV7-6 and TRBJ1-6, with 7 bases identical to TRBD1. Trimming removed 4 bases from V and 7 bases from J; junction bases left unmatched: 10. The CDR3 totals 16 residues. The germline gives CDR1 SGHVS, CDR2 FNYEAQ. The CDR3 loop is CASSSTADRRNSPLHF. DNA for the CDR3: TGTGCCAGCAGCTCCACCGCGGACAGGCGCAATTCACCCCTCCACTTT.

The chain links TRBV6-1 to TRBJ1-6; the D is unclear. Trimming removed 0 bases at V and 7 bases at J, with 13 bases between. Germline V lookup: CDR1 MNHNS, CDR2 SASEGT. This CDR3 contains 16 residues. The CDR3: CASSEALTPTNSPLHF. CDR3 sequence (DNA): TGTGCCAGCAGTGAAGCTCTGACACCTACCAATTCACCCCTCCACTTT.

The chain has TRBV28 and TRBJ1-6; perhaps TRBD1 as D (5 bases). This CDR3 spans 15 amino acids. V shed 4 bases and J shed 8 bases, with 15 bases lying between them. CDR1 is MDHEN and CDR2 is SYDVKM in the germline V gene. The CDR3 DNA sequence: TGTGCCAGCAGTTATTCGTTTGACAGTTATTCACCCCTCCACTTT. Translation gives CASSYSFDSYSPLHF.

J is TRBJ1-6 and V is TRBV2; TRBD1 might be the D (6 bases). The CDR3 loop spans 15 amino acids. Germline assignment: CDR1 SNHLY and CDR2 FYNNEI. V lost 7 bases to trimming and J lost 6 bases, with 16 bases between them. CDR3 sequence: CASTAVGGGNSPLHF. The CDR3 DNA follows: TGTGCCAGCACCGCGGTAGGGGGGGGTAATTCACCCCTCCACTTT.

V usage is TRBV11-2 and J usage is TRBJ2-5, with TRBD2 as a possible D gene (5 bases). Deletions cut 0 bases from V and 5 bases from J, with 13 bases between. Germline V gives CDR1 SGHAT, CDR2 FQNNGV. The CDR3 is made up of 15 amino acids. The CDR3 loop is CASSLDRGSRETQYF. In nucleotides, the CDR3 is TGTGCCAGCAGCTTAGATCGAGGGTCCCGGGAGACCCAGTACTTC.